This T cell receptor beta chain was identified during a study of spatial heterogeneity in lung cancer. Study overall: Each distinct TCR and UMI combination averaged more than ten appearances in raw reads. Study-level findings and limits: Whereas they appeared in blood less at follow-up, ubiquitous expanded tumor TCRs appeared there more at resection.

This clonotype was observed a handful of times. Its antigen remains unidentified. As to time point: sample taken at primary tumor resection. The study sequenced unsorted whole RNA from tumor, nontumor lung or frozen PBMC. The CDR3 has 13 amino acids. With 8 bases removed from V and 8 bases from J, the gap between germline ends came to 16 bases. Germline CDR1 is SGHVT and CDR2 is SQSDAQ. MiXCR, applied by TCRdb to the 5' RACE reads, yields one record per CDR3 protein. Of 30,000 to 45,000 distinct CDR3 sequences listed, less than 9% are singletons. V gene TRBV7-4 combines with J gene TRBJ2-4; perhaps TRBD1 as D (5 bases). This TCR was sampled from a female donor with early-stage non-small cell lung cancer. Sequenced here: PBMCs, sampled at surgery. The CDR3 reads CASPWTPGHIQYF. The DNA of the CDR3 is TGTGCCAGCCCCTGGACCCCAGGGCACATTCAGTACTTC.